Sequencing of this TCR beta chain was carried out in a study of T cell repertoires in cytomegalovirus infection. Whole-study context: CMV epitopes, recently identified HLA-C-restricted and well-studied HLA-B-restricted, were used. Study observations and caveats: Dominant in the ex vivo response were TCR beta clonotypes restricted by HLA-C and specific for CMV. Summed frequency of public TCR beta families distinguished CMV carriers with the relevant HLA.

This CDR3 has 16 amino acids. Trimming cost V 3 bases and J 10 bases, with 25 bases left between them. Germline CDR1 reads DFQATT; CDR2 reads SNEGSKA (reference sequence). Regarding this clonotype: Its target is unknown.

TCRdb independently ran MiXCR on the reads; one entry per CDR3 protein. This table has roughly 920,000 distinct CDR3 sequences, approximately 32% appearing once. This specimen consisted of cultured CD8+ T cells from PBMCs, obtained from culture after CMV antigen stimulation. The chain couples TRBV20-1 to TRBJ2-1; D is unclear. This receptor was obtained from a human donor in good health (CMV status not recorded). Some clones in this sample may be carry-over from other donors' samples. Here the CDR3 reads CSASPIGRTKAWEQFF. The CDR3 region has the DNA TGCAGTGCTAGTCCTATTGGCAGAACAAAAGCTTGGGAGCAGTTCTTC.